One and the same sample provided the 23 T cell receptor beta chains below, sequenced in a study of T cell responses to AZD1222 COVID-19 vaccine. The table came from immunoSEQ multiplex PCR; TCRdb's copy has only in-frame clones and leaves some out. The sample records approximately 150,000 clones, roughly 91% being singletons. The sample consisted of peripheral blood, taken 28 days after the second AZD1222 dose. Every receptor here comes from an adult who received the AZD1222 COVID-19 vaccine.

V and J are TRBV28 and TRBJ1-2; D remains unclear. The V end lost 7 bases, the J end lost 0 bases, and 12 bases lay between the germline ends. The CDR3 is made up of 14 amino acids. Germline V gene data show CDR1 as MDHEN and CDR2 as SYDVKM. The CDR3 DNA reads TGTGCCAGCAACCCGTCCGGCACTAACTATGGCTACACCTTC. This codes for CASNPSGTNYGYTF.

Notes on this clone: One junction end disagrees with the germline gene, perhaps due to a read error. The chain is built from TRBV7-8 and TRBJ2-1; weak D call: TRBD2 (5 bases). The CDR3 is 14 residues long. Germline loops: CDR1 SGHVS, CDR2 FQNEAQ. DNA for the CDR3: TGTGCCAGCAGCTTAGCGCGAGACTACGATGAGCAGTTCTTC. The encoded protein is CASSLARDYDEQFF.

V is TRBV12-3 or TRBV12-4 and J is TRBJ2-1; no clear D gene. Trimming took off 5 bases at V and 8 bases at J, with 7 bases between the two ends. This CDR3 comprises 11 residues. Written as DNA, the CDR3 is TGTGCCAGCAGTCCTGGTGATGAGCAGTTCTTC. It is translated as CASSPGDEQFF.

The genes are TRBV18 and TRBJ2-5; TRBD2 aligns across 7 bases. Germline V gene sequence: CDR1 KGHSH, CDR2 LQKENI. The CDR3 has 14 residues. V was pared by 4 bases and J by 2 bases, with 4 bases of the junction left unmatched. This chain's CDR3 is CASSRGGTQETQYF. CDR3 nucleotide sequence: TGTGCCAGCTCACGCGGGGGAACTCAAGAGACCCAGTACTTC.

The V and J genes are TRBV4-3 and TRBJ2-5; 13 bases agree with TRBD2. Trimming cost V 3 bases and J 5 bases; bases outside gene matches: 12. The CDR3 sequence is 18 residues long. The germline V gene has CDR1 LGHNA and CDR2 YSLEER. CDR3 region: CASSQDPGLAGFGETQYF. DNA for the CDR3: TGCGCCAGCAGCCAGGACCCGGGACTAGCGGGATTCGGGGAGACCCAGTACTTC.

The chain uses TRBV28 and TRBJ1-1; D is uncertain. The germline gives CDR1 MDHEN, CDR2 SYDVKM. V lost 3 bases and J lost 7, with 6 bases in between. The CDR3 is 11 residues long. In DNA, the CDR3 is TGTGCCAGCAGTTTGTTCGGTGAAGCTTTCTTT. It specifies CASSLFGEAFF.

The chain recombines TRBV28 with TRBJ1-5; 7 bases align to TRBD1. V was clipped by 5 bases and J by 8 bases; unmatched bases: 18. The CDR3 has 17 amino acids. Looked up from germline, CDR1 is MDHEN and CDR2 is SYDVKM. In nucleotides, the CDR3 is TGTGCCAGCAGTGCTCCTCGATGGACAGGCGGCCCCGAGCCCCAGCATTTT. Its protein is CASSAPRWTGGPEPQHF.

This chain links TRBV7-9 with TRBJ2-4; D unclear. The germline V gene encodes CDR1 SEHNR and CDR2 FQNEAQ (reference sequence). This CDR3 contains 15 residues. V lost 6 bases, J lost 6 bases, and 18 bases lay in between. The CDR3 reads CASSPRGPLGNIQYF. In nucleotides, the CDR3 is TGTGCCAGCAGTCCACGCGGACCTTTAGGAAACATTCAGTACTTC.

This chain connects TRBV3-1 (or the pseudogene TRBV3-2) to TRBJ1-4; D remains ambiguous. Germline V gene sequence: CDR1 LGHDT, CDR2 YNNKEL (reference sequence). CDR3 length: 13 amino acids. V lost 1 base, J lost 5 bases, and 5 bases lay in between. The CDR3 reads CASSQVRNEKLFF. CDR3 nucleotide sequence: TGTGCCAGCAGCCAAGTACGGAATGAAAAACTGTTTTTT.

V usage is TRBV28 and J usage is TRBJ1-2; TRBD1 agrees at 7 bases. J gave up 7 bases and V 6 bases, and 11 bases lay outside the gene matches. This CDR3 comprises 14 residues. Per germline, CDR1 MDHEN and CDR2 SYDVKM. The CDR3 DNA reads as TGTGCCAGCAGCCTACACCCGACAGGGCCTGGCTACACCTTC. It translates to CASSLHPTGPGYTF.

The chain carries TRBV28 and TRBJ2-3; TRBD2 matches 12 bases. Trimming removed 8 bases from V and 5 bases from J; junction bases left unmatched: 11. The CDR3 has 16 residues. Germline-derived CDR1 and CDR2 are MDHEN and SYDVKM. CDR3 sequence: CASYSSGRAAGDTQYF. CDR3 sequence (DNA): TGTGCCAGCTATTCTAGCGGGAGGGCGGCTGGAGATACGCAGTATTTT. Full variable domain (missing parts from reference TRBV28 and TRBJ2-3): DVKVTQSSRYLVKRTGEKVFLECVQDMDHENMFWYRQDPGLGLRLIYFSYDVKMKEKGDIPEGYSVSREKKERFSLILESASTNQTSMYLCASYSSGRAAGDTQYFGPGTRLTVL.

The chain's CDR3 is CASSSDSQPQHF. CDR3 DNA: TGTGCCAGCAGCTCAGACAGTCAGCCCCAGCATTTT. The V call is TRBV11-2, the J call TRBJ1-5; D perhaps matches TRBD1 (5 bases). This CDR3 has 12 residues. V gave up 4 bases and J gave up 6 bases, with 7 bases separating them. The germline V gene encodes CDR1 SGHAT and CDR2 FQNNGV.

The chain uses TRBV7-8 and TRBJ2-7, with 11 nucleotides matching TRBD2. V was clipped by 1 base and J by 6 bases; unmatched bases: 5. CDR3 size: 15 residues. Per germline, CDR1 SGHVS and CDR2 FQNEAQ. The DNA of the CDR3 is TGTGCCAGCAGCTTAGGCACTAGCGGGAGTCGCGAGCAGTACTTC. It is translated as CASSLGTSGSREQYF.

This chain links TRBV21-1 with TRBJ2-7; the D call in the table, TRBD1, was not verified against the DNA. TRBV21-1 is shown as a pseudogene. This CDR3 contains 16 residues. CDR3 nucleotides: TGTGCCAGCAGCAACAGTAAGAACAGTGGCCCCTACGAGCAGTACTTC. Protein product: CASSNSKNSGPYEQYF.

CDR3 sequence (DNA): TGTGCCAGCTCACCAGGAGACTTAATGGGGGCCCAGTACTTC. This gives the protein CASSPGDLMGAQYF. This chain joins TRBV18 and TRBJ2-5; the D call may be TRBD1 or TRBD2 (5 bases each). The CDR3 contains 14 residues. V was cut by 2 bases and J by 9 bases, with 16 bases left in between. Germline CDR1 is KGHSH and CDR2 is LQKENI.

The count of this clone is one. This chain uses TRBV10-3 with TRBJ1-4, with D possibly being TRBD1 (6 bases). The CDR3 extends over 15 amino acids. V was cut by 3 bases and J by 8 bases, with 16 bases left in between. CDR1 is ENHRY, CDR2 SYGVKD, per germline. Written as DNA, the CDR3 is TGTGCCATCAGTGAAGGGACACCCCGGGCCGAAAAACTGTTTTTT. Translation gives CAISEGTPRAEKLFF.

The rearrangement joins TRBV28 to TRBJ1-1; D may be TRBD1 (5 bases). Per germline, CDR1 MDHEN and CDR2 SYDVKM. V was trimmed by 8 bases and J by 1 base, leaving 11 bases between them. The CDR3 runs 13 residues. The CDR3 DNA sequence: TGTGCCAGCCGATTGACAGCGAACACTGAAGCTTTCTTT. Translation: CASRLTANTEAFF.

CDR3 in amino acids: CASTRRANYGYTF. CDR3 in DNA: TGTGCCAGCACCCGGAGAGCCAACTATGGCTACACCTTC. The rearrangement joins TRBV28 to TRBJ1-2; D unresolved. Germline V lookup: CDR1 MDHEN, CDR2 SYDVKM. The CDR3 is 13 residues long. V was cut by 7 bases and J by 2 bases, with 11 bases left in between.

CDR3 DNA: TGTGCCAGCAGCCCTCCGGGACAGGGCTTAGGCTACACCTTC. This translates into CASSPPGQGLGYTF. The chain recombines TRBV28 with TRBJ1-2, with 9 bases identical to TRBD1. J gave up 8 bases and V 6 bases, and 10 bases lay outside the gene matches. Germline V CDR1 and CDR2: MDHEN, SYDVKM. The CDR3 is made up of 14 amino acids.

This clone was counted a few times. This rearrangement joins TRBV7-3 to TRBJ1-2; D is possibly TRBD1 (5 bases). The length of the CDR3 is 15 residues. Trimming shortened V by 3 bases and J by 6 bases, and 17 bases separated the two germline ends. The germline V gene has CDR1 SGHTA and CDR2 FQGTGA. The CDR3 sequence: CASSFERDSTNGYTF. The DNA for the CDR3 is TGTGCCAGCAGCTTTGAGCGGGACTCGACAAATGGCTACACCTTC.

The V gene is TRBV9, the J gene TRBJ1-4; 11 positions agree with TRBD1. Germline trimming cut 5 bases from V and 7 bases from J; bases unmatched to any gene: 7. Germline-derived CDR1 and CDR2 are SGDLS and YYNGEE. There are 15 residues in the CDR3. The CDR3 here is CASSASGTGGEKLFF. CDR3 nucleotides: TGTGCCAGCAGTGCCTCCGGGACAGGGGGTGAAAAACTGTTTTTT.

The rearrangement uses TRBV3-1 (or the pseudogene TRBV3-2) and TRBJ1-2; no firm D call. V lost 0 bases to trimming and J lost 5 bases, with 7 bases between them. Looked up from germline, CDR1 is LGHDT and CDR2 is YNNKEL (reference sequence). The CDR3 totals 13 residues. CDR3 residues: CASSQEDKYGYTF. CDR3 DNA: TGTGCCAGCAGCCAAGAGGATAAGTATGGCTACACCTTC.

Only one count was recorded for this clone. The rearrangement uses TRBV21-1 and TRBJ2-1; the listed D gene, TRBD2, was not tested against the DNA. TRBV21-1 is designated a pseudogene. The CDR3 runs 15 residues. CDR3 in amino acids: CASSRTSRCKNEQFF. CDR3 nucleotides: TGTGCCAGCAGCAGGACTAGCCGCTGTAAAAATGAGCAGTTCTTC.